This TCR beta chain was sequenced in a study of identical twins. Points from the study as a whole: Surplus twin overlap in beta out-of-frame sequences was less pronounced.

The germline V gene encodes CDR1 MNHEY and CDR2 SVGAGI. Deletions cut 3 bases from V and 0 bases from J, with 12 bases between. This CDR3 has 15 amino acids. This clonotype was detected a few times. Its cognate antigen is unknown. TCRdb recomputed calls from the 5' RACE reads with MiXCR, one row per CDR3 protein. The table lists around 960,000 distinct CDR3 sequences, approximately 13% of them singletons, with around 1.6% in the top ten. These data were also reused for a study on yellow fever vaccine responses in identical twins.

Sequenced material: PBMCs. This clonotype was obtained from a woman aged 18 to 35 in good health. J is TRBJ2-7 and V is TRBV6-5, with D perhaps TRBD1 (6 bases). The CDR3 reads CASSYGQQNSYEQYF. The DNA of the CDR3 is TGTGCCAGCAGTTATGGACAGCAGAACTCCTACGAGCAGTACTTC.